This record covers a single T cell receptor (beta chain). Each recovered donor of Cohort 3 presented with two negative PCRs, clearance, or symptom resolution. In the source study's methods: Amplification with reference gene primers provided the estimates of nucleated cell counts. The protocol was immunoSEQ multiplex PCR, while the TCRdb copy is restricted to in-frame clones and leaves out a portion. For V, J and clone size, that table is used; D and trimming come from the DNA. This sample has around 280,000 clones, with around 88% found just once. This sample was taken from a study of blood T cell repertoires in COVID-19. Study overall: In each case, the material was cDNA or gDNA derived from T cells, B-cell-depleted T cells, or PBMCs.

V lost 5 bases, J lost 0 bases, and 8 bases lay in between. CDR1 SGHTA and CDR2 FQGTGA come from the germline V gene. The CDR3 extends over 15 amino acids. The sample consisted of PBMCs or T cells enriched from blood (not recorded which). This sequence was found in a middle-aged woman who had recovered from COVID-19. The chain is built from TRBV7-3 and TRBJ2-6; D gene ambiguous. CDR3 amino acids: CASSLGYSGANVLTF. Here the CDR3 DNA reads TGTGCCAGCAGCCTCGGGTACTCTGGGGCCAACGTCCTGACTTTC.